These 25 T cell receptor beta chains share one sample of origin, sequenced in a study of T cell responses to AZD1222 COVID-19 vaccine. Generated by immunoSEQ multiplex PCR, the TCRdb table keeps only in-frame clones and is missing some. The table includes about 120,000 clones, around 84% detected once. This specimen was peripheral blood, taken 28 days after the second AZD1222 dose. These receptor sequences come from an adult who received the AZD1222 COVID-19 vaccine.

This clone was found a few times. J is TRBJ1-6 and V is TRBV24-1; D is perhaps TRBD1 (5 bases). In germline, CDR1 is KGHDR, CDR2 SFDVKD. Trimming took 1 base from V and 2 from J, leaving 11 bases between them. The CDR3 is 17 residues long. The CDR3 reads CATSDFRRAPYNSPLHF. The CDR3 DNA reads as TGTGCCACCAGTGATTTCCGCAGGGCCCCCTATAATTCACCCCTCCACTTT.

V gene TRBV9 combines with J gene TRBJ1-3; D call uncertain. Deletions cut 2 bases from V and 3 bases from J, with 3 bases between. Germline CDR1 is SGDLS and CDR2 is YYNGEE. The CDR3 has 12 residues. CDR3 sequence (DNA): TGTGCCAGCAGCGTCGGTGGAAACACCATATATTTT. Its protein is CASSVGGNTIYF.

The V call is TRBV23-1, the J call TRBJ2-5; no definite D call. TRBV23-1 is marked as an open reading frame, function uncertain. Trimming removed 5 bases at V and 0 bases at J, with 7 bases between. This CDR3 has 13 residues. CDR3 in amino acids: CASSRWYQETQYF. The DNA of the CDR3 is TGCGCCAGCAGTAGGTGGTACCAAGAGACCCAGTACTTC.

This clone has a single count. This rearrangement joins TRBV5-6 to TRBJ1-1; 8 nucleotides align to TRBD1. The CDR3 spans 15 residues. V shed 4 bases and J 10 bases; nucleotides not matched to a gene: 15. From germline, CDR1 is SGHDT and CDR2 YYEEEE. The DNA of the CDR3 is TGTGCCAGCAGCGGATACGGGACAGGCCTTCTCGGAGCTTTCTTT. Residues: CASSGYGTGLLGAFF.

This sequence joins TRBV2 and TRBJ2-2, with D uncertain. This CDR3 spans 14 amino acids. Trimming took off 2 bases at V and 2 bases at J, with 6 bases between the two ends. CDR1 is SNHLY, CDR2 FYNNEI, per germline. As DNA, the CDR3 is TGTGCCAGCAGTGAATACAGAAACACCGGGGAGCTGTTTTTT. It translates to CASSEYRNTGELFF.

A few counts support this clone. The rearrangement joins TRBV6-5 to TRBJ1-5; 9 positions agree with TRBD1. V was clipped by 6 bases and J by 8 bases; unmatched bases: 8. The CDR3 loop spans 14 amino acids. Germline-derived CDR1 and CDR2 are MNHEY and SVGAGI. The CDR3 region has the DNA TGTGCCAGCAGCAAAACAGGGGGCTTGAAGCCCCAGCATTTT. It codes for CASSKTGGLKPQHF.

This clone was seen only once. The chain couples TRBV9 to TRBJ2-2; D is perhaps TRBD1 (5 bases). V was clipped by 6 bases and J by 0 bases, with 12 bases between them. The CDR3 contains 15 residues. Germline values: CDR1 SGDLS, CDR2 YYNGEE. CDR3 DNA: TGTGCCAGCACCGCCCTAGGGGCGAACACCGGGGAGCTGTTTTTT. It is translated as CASTALGANTGELFF. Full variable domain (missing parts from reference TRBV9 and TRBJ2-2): DSGVTQTPKHLITATGQRVTLRCSPRSGDLSVYWYQQSLDQGLQFLIQYYNGEERAKGNILERFSAQQFPDLHSELNLSSLELGDSALYFCASTALGANTGELFFGEGSRLTVL.

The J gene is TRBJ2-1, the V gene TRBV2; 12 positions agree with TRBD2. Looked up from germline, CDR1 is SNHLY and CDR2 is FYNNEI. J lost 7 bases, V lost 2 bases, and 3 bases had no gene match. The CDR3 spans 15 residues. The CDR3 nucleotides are TGTGCCAGCAGTGAACTAGCGGGAGGGGTAAATGAGCAGTTCTTC. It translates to CASSELAGGVNEQFF.

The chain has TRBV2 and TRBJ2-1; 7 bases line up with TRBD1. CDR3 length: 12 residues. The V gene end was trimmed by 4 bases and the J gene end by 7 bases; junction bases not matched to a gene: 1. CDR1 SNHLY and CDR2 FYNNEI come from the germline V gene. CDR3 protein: CASSADRNEQFF. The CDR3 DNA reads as TGTGCCAGCAGTGCGGACAGGAATGAGCAGTTCTTC.

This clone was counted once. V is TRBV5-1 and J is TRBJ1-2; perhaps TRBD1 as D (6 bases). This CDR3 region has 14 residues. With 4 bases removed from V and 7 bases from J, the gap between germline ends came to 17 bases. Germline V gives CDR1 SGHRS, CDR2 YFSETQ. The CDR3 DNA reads TGCGCCAGCAGCCCCAGGGGTGTTTATGGTGGCTACACCTTC. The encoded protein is CASSPRGVYGGYTF.

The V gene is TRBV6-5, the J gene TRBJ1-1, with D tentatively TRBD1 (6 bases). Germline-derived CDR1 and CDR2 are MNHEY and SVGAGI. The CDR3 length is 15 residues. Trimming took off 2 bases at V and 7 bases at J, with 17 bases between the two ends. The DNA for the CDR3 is TGTGCCAGCAGTTACGAGCAGGGGTTTGAGGGTGAAGCTTTCTTT. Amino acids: CASSYEQGFEGEAFF.

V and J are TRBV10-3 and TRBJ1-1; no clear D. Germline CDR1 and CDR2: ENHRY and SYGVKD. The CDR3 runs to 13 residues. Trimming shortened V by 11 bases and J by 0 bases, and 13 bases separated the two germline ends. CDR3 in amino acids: CAVRLDMNTEAFF. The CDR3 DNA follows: TGTGCCGTGCGTCTCGATATGAACACTGAAGCTTTCTTT.

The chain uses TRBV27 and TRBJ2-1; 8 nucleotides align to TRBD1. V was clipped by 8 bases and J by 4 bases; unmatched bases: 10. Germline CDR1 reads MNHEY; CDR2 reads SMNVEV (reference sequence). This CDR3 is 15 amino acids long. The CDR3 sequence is CASGLTGAPYNEQFF. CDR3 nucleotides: TGTGCCAGCGGATTGACAGGGGCGCCTTACAATGAGCAGTTCTTC.

The CDR3 region has the DNA TGTGCCAGCAGTCTCGACAGGGGGCGGAAAGGAGCTTTCTTT. This encodes CASSLDRGRKGAFF. The V call is TRBV6-5, the J call TRBJ1-1; 10 nucleotides align to TRBD1. Trimming at V came to 5 bases and at J to 10 bases, leaving 10 bases not matched to a gene. Germline CDR1 and CDR2: MNHEY and SVGAGI. CDR3 length equals 14 residues.

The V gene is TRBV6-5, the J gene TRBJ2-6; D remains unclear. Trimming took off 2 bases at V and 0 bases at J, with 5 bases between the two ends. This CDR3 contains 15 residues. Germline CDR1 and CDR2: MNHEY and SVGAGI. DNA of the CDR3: TGTGCCAGCAGTTACGGAGACTCTGGGGCCAACGTCCTGACTTTC. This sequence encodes CASSYGDSGANVLTF.

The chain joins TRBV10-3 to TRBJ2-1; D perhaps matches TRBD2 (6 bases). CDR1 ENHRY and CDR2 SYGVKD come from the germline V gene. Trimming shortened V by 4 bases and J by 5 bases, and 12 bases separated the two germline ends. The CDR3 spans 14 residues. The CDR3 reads CAISGRLANNEQFF. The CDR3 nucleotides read TGTGCCATCAGTGGGCGCCTAGCGAACAATGAGCAGTTCTTC.

The CDR3 reads CASSVDWTTLGTDTQYF. Written as DNA, the CDR3 is TGTGCCAGCAGCGTCGACTGGACTACTTTGGGCACAGATACGCAGTATTTT. The rearrangement uses TRBV9 and TRBJ2-3; possible D gene TRBD2, 6 bases. The germline CDR1 and CDR2 sequences are SGDLS and YYNGEE. CDR3 length equals 17 residues. The V and J ends lost 2 bases and 1 base respectively, with 17 bases between them.

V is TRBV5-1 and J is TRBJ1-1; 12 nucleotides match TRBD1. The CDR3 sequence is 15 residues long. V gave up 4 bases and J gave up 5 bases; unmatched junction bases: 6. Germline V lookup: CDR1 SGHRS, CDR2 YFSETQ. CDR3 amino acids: CASSGGQGAETEAFF. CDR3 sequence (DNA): TGCGCCAGCAGCGGGGGACAGGGGGCCGAGACTGAAGCTTTCTTT.

As DNA, the CDR3 is TGTGCCAGCAGCCCGTCGGGCTCAGGAGGGAGCACTGAAGCTTTCTTT. Protein product: CASSPSGSGGSTEAFF. J is TRBJ1-1 and V is TRBV7-3; D uncertain. Germline CDR1 SGHTA, CDR2 FQGTGA. V gave up 5 bases and J gave up 4 bases, with 20 bases separating them. The CDR3 contains 16 residues.

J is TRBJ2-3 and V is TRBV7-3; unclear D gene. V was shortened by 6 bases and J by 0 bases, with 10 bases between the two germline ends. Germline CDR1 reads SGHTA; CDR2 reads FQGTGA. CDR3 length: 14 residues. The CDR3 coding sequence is TGTGCCAGCAGTTCAACCTCTAGCACAGATACGCAGTATTTT. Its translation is CASSSTSSTDTQYF.

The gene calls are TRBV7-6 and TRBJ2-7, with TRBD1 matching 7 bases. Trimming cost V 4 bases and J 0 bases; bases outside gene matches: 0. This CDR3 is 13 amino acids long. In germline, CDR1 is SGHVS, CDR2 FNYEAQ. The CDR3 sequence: CASSWDSSYEQYF. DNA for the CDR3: TGTGCCAGCAGCTGGGACAGCTCCTACGAGCAGTACTTC.

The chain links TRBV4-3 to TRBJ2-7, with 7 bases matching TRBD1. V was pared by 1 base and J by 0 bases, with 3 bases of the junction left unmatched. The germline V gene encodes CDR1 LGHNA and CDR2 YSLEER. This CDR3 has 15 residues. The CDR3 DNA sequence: TGCGCCAGCAGCCAAGTGGCAGGGGGCTCCTACGAGCAGTACTTC. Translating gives CASSQVAGGSYEQYF.

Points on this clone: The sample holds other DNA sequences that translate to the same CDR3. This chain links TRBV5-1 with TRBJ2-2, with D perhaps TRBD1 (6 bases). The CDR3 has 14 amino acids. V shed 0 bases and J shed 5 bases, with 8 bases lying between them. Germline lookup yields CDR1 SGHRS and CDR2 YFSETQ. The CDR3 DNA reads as TGCGCCAGCAGCTTGGGGGGGCGAACCGGGGAGCTGTTTTTT. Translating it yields CASSLGGRTGELFF.

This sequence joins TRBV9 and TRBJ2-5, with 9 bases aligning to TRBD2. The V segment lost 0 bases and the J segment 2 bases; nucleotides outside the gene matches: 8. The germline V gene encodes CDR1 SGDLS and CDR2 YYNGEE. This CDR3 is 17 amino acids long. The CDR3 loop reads CASSVGASGTQQETQYF. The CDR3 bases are TGTGCCAGCAGCGTAGGGGCTAGCGGGACTCAACAAGAGACCCAGTACTTC.

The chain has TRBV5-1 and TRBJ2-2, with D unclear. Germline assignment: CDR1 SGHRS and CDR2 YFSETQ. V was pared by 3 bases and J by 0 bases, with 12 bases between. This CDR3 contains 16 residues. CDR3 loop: CASSSLPLTNTGELFF. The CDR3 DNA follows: TGCGCCAGCAGCTCCCTTCCGCTAACGAACACCGGGGAGCTGTTTTTT.